This T cell receptor beta chain was sequenced in a study of blood T cell repertoires in COVID-19. The overall study: Specimens from acute and convalescent COVID-19 originated in the United States, Italy and Spain.

In the original workflow: The authors estimated nucleated cell counts from reference gene primer amplification. Generated by immunoSEQ multiplex PCR, the TCRdb table keeps only in-frame clones and is missing some. That table is the source of V, J and clone size, and D and trimming were worked out from the DNA. The data show 150,000 to 180,000 clones, more than 75% seen once. This CDR3 spans 16 amino acids. V was pared by 0 bases and J by 4 bases, with 18 bases between. CDR1 GTSNPN and CDR2 SVGIG come from the germline V gene (reference sequence). The chain combines TRBV30 with TRBJ1-1, with D maybe TRBD1 (5 bases). This receptor was obtained from a woman in her sixties or seventies with COVID-19, enrolled during active disease. What was sequenced was peripheral blood. The CDR3 here is CAWSVMYSVGVTEAFF. The CDR3 coding sequence is TGTGCCTGGAGTGTAATGTACTCCGTAGGGGTCACTGAAGCTTTCTTT.